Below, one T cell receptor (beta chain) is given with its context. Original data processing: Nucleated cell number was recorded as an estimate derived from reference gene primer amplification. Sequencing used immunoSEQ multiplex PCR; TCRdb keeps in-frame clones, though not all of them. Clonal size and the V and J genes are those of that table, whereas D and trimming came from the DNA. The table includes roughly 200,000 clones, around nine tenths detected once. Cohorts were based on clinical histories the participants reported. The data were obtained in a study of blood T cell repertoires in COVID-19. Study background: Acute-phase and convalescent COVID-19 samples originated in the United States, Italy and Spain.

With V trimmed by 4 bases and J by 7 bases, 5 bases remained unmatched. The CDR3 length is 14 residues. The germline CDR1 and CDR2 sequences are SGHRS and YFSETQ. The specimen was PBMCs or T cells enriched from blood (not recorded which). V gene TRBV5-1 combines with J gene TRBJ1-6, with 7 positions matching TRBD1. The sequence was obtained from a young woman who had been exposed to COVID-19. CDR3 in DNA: TGCGCCAGCAGCACGGGACAGATGAATTCACCCCTCCACTTT. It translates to CASSTGQMNSPLHF. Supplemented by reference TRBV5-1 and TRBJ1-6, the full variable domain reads KAGVTQTPRYLIKTRGQQVTLSCSPISGHRSVSWYQQTPGQGLQFLFEYFSETQRNKGNFPGRFSGRQFSNSRSEMNVSTLELGDSALYLCASSTGQMNSPLHFGNGTRLTVT.